The rows below give T cell receptor beta chains drawn from one sample of a study of Ad26.COV2.S vaccination and SARS-CoV-2 variants. The table came from immunoSEQ multiplex PCR; TCRdb's copy has only in-frame clones and leaves some out. The repertoire holds 87,000 or so clones, with under 90% as singletons. Sequences were derived from peripheral blood, sampled after recovery from COVID-19. All receptors derive from a human donor who had recovered from COVID-19. Both conserved end residues are part of each CDR3. A D gene is named only where the DNA matches it firmly. Not every row has a clone size; where given, it reads once, few, many or a size class.

D: NA; J: TRBJ1-2; V: TRBV10-3; size: NA; DNA: TGTGCCATCAGTGAGGTCGGGATCTCCGACTATGGCTACACCTTC; CDR3: CAISEVGISDYGYTF
D: TRBD1; J: TRBJ2-7; V: TRBV5-4; size: NA; DNA: TGTGCCAGCAGCTTGGGTCCGACCGGGACAGACTCCAGGGAGCAGTACTTC; CDR3: CASSLGPTGTDSREQYF
D: NA; J: TRBJ1-2; V: TRBV2; size: NA; DNA: TGTGCCAGCAGTGAAATGAGTCACTATGGCTACACCTTC; CDR3: CASSEMSHYGYTF
D: TRBD2; J: TRBJ2-7; V: TRBV27; size: NA; DNA: TGTGCCAGCAGTTCCAGGACTAGCGGTATATCCTACGAGCAGTACTTC; CDR3: CASSSRTSGISYEQYF
D: NA; J: TRBJ1-5; V: TRBV6-2/TRBV6-3; size: NA; DNA: TGTGCCAGCAGTTACCGGTGGGGCAATCAGCCCCAGCATTTT; CDR3: CASSYRWGNQPQHF
D: TRBD2; J: TRBJ2-1; V: TRBV4-3; size: NA; DNA: TGCCCCAGCAGCCGACTGGGACTAGCGGACAATGAGCAGTTCTTC; CDR3: CPSSRLGLADNEQFF
D: NA; J: TRBJ2-2; V: TRBV6-6; size: NA; DNA: TGTGCCAGCAGTCGAACCTGGGACACTTTTAACACCGGGGAGCTGTTTTTT; CDR3: CASSRTWDTFNTGELFF
D: NA; J: TRBJ2-7; V: TRBV5-5; size: once; DNA: TGTGCCAGCAGCGACAGCTACGAGCAGTACTTC; CDR3: CASSDSYEQYF
D: NA; J: TRBJ2-1; V: TRBV7-3; size: once; DNA: TGTGCCAGCAGCCGTTATCGGGCTAATGAGCAGTTCTTC; CDR3: CASSRYRANEQFF
D: NA; J: TRBJ2-1; V: TRBV19; size: NA; DNA: TGTGCCAGTACTCTGGGCCAAGCAAACTACAATGAGCAGTTCTTC; CDR3: CASTLGQANYNEQFF
D: TRBD1; J: TRBJ1-1; V: TRBV5-1; size: few; DNA: TGCGCCAGCAGCTTGGCCGGGGACAGGCTGCCTTTCTTT; CDR3: CASSLAGDRLPFF
D: NA; J: TRBJ2-7; V: TRBV11-3; size: NA; DNA: TGTGCCAGCAGCCAACCGGGACAGCGGGCTTACGAGCAGTACTTC; CDR3: CASSQPGQRAYEQYF
D: TRBD1; J: TRBJ2-7; V: TRBV19; size: once; DNA: TGTGCCAGTAGCGACAGGGGGTTTTACGAGCAGTACTTC; CDR3: CASSDRGFYEQYF
D: NA; J: TRBJ2-3; V: TRBV7-2; size: NA; DNA: TGTGCCATAGGCTGGCGGGGTAGGGATACGCAGTATTTT; CDR3: CAIGWRGRDTQYF
D: NA; J: TRBJ1-5; V: TRBV28; size: NA; DNA: TGTGCCAGCAGTTTACGAGTGGGGGGAGGGGGTTACAATCAGCCCCAGCATTTT; CDR3: CASSLRVGGGGYNQPQHF
D: NA; J: TRBJ1-1; V: TRBV5-6; size: few; DNA: TGTGCCAGCAGCGGGGAGGGGGGGACCACTGAAGCTTTCTTT; CDR3: CASSGEGGTTEAFF
D: NA; J: TRBJ1-3; V: TRBV4-2; size: NA; DNA: TGTGCCAGCAACCGGCTCGGGAGCTCTGGAAACACCATATATTTT; CDR3: CASNRLGSSGNTIYF
D: NA; J: TRBJ2-1; V: TRBV4-3; size: NA; DNA: TGCGCCAGCAGCCAAGGGGCGGGGCTGGGGAATGAGCAGTTCTTC; CDR3: CASSQGAGLGNEQFF
D: NA; J: TRBJ1-2; V: TRBV18; size: NA; DNA: TGTGCCACCCAAAGTAGGCCCCACTATGGCTACACCTTC; CDR3: CATQSRPHYGYTF
D: NA; J: TRBJ2-7; V: TRBV6-2/TRBV6-3; size: once; DNA: TGTGCCAGCAGTTACGGGAGGCTAGACAGCTACGAGCAGTACTTC; CDR3: CASSYGRLDSYEQYF
D: TRBD2; J: TRBJ2-3; V: TRBV7-9; size: NA; DNA: TGTGCCAGCAGCTTAGTGGGACTAGTACTGACAGATACGCAGTATTTT; CDR3: CASSLVGLVLTDTQYF
D: TRBD1; J: TRBJ1-2; V: TRBV11-2; size: NA; DNA: TGTGCCAGCAGCTTGGGGACAGGAGATGGCTACACCTTC; CDR3: CASSLGTGDGYTF
D: NA; J: TRBJ2-1; V: TRBV5-5; size: NA; DNA: TGTGCCAGCAGCTTTAGACTGACCTACAATGAGCAGTTCTTC; CDR3: CASSFRLTYNEQFF
D: TRBD1; J: TRBJ2-7; V: TRBV11-2; size: NA; DNA: TGTGCCAGCAGCTTAGATCAGGGGGCGGGGCTTAGCTCCTACGAGCAGTACTTC; CDR3: CASSLDQGAGLSSYEQYF
D: TRBD1; J: TRBJ2-1; V: TRBV6-1; size: once; DNA: TGTGCCAGCAGTGAATTCCCACCCGGGACAGGGGTTCGGTACTCCTACAATGAGCAGTTCTTC; CDR3: CASSEFPPGTGVRYSYNEQFF
D: NA; J: TRBJ2-7; V: TRBV5-8; size: NA; DNA: TGTGCCAGCAGCTTGGTTGGCTCAGCGGGCTACGAGCAGTACTTC; CDR3: CASSLVGSAGYEQYF
D: NA; J: TRBJ2-1; V: TRBV9; size: once; DNA: TGTGCCAGCAGCGATCAACCACGGGCACCCGGACCTTTTGGTGAGCAGTTCTTC; CDR3: CASSDQPRAPGPFGEQFF
D: TRBD2; J: TRBJ2-1; V: TRBV7-2; size: NA; DNA: TGTGCCAGCCTCCGGGGGGCTAGCGGGCTCAGCTCCTACAATGAGCAGTTCTTC; CDR3: CASLRGASGLSSYNEQFF
D: TRBD2; J: TRBJ2-5; V: TRBV5-5; size: NA; DNA: TGTGCCAGCAGTACGGGACTAGCGGGAGTCGAGACCCAGTACTTC; CDR3: CASSTGLAGVETQYF
D: NA; J: TRBJ2-7; V: TRBV9; size: many; DNA: TGTGCCAGCAGCGCCACTGACAGGAGTTACGAGCAGTACTTC; CDR3: CASSATDRSYEQYF
D: NA; J: TRBJ1-1; V: TRBV6-2/TRBV6-3; size: few; DNA: TGTGCCAGCAGTCATGGCACTGAAGCTTTCTTT; CDR3: CASSHGTEAFF
D: NA; J: TRBJ2-1; V: TRBV7-2; size: once; DNA: TGTGCCAGCAGCCCAGGGGTCTGGCCCGCTCTCGCCGAGCAGTTCTTC; CDR3: CASSPGVWPALAEQFF
D: TRBD2; J: TRBJ2-7; V: TRBV3-1/TRBV3-2; size: NA; DNA: TGTGCCAGCAGCCAAGGCGGGGGTCCCTACGAGCAGTACTTC; CDR3: CASSQGGGPYEQYF
D: TRBD1; J: TRBJ1-2; V: TRBV12-3/TRBV12-4; size: NA; DNA: TGTGCCAGCAGCACCAATCTGGGACAGGCACACTTCTTC; CDR3: CASSTNLGQAHFF
D: TRBD2; J: TRBJ2-3; V: TRBV10-3; size: once; DNA: TGTGCCACCTCGGGGGGGCTTGGGCCGGGACACACAGATACGCAGTATTTT; CDR3: CATSGGLGPGHTDTQYF
D: NA; J: TRBJ1-1; V: TRBV28; size: NA; DNA: TGTGCCAGCAGTCGCGGAGGGTCTATCACTGAAGCTTTCTTT; CDR3: CASSRGGSITEAFF
D: NA; J: TRBJ1-1; V: TRBV11-3; size: NA; DNA: TGTGCCAGCAGCTTACTTACAGTGAACACTGAAGCTTTCTTT; CDR3: CASSLLTVNTEAFF
D: NA; J: TRBJ1-1; V: TRBV9; size: NA; DNA: TGTGCCAGCAGCCCCCGGGCTTTCTTT; CDR3: CASSPRAFF
D: TRBD2; J: TRBJ2-3; V: TRBV27; size: NA; DNA: TGTGCCAGCAAGAATCTAGCGGGTTCCCCAGATACGCAGTATTTT; CDR3: CASKNLAGSPDTQYF
D: NA; J: TRBJ1-4; V: TRBV4-1; size: NA; DNA: TGCGCCAGCAGCCAAGATCTTAGAGGGTTTGAAAAACTGTTTTTT; CDR3: CASSQDLRGFEKLFF
D: TRBD2; J: TRBJ2-1; V: TRBV19; size: few; DNA: TGTGCCAGTAGTGGGAGGACTAGCGGGTTAACCTACAATGAGCAGTTCTTC; CDR3: CASSGRTSGLTYNEQFF
D: NA; J: TRBJ2-7; V: TRBV7-9; size: NA; DNA: TGTGCCAGCACCCAGGACCCGCACCACGGGCAGTACTTC; CDR3: CASTQDPHHGQYF
D: NA; J: TRBJ2-5; V: TRBV15; size: once; DNA: TGTGCCACCAGCCGCTCCGGGACCCGCGGCGGAGAGACCCAGTACTTC; CDR3: CATSRSGTRGGETQYF
D: NA; J: TRBJ1-5; V: TRBV11-3; size: NA; DNA: TGTGCCAGCAGCTTATCCACGAGTCAGCCCCAGCATTTT; CDR3: CASSLSTSQPQHF
D: TRBD1; J: TRBJ1-1; V: TRBV14; size: NA; DNA: TGTGCCAGCAGTAAAAGGACAGGGATGAACACTGAAGCTTTCTTT; CDR3: CASSKRTGMNTEAFF
D: NA; J: TRBJ1-1; V: TRBV7-2; size: NA; DNA: TGTGCCAGCAGCTTAGCGGGCATGAACACTGAAGCTTTCTTT; CDR3: CASSLAGMNTEAFF